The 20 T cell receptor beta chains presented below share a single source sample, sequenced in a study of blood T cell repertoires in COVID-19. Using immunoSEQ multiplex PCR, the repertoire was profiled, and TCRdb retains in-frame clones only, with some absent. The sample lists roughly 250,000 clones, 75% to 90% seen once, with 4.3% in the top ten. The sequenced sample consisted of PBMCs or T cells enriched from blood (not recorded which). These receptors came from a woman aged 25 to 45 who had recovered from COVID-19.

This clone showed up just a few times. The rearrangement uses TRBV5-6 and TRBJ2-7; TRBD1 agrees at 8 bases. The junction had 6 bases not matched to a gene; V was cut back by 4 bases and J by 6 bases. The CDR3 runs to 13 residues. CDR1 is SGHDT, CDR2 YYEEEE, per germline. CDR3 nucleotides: TGTGCCAGCAGCGTACAGACAGGGGTCGAGCAGTACTTC. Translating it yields CASSVQTGVEQYF.

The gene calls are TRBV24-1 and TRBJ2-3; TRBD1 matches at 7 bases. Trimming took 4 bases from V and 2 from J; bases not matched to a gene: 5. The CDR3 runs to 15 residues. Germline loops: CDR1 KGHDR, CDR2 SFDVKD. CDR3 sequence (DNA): TGTGCCACCAGTGACCCGGGACAGTACACAGATACGCAGTATTTT. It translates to CATSDPGQYTDTQYF.

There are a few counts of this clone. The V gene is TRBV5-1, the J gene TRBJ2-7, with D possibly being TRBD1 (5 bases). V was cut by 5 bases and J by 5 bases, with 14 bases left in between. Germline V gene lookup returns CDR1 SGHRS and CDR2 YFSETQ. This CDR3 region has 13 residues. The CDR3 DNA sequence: TGCGCCAGCAGTTCGGCGACAGACGACGAGCAGTACTTC. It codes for CASSSATDDEQYF.

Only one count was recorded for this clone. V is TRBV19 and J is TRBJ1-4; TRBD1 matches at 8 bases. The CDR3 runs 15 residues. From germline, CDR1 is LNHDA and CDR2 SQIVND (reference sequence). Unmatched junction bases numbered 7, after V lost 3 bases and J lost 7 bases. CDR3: CASSITRDRSEKLFF. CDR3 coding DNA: TGTGCCAGTAGTATTACCCGGGACAGGTCTGAAAAACTGTTTTTT.

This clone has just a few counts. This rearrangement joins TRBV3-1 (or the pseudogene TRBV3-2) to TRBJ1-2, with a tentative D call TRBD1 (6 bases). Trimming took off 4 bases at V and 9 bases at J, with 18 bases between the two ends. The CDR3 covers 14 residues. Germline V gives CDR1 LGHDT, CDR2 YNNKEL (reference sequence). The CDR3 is CASSLRDGQSRYTF. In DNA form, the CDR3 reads TGTGCCAGCAGCCTACGAGATGGACAGAGTCGCTACACCTTC.

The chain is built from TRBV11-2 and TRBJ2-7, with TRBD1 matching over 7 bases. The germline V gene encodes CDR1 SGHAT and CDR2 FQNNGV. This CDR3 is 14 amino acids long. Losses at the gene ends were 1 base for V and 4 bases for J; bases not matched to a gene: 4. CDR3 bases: TGTGCCAGCAGCTTAGGGGCAGGGGGTTACGAGCAGTACTTC. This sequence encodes CASSLGAGGYEQYF.

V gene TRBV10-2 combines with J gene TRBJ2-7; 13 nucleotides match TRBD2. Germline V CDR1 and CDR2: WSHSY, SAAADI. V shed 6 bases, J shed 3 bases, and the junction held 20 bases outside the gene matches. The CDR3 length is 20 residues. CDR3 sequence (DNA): TGCGCCAGCAGAGTACTAGGATCGCCTTGGACTAGCGGGAGTAGCTACGAGCAGTACTTC. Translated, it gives CASRVLGSPWTSGSSYEQYF.

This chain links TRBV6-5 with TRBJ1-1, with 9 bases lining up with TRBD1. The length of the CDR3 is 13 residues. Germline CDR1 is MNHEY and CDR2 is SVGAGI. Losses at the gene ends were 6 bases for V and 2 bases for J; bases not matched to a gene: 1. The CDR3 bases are TGTGCCAGCAGGACAGGGGGAAACACTGAAGCTTTCTTT. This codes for CASRTGGNTEAFF.

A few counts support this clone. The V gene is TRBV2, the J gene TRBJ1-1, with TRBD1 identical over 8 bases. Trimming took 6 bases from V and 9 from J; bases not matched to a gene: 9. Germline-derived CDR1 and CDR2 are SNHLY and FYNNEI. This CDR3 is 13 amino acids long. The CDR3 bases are TGTGCCAGCAGAGTCCGGGACAGGCCTCAAGCTTTCTTT. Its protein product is CASRVRDRPQAFF.

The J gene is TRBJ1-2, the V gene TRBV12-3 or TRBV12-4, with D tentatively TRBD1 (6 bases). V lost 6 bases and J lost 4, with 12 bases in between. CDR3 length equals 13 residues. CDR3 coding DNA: TGTGCCAGCAGCCCAGGGGAGGGCTATGGCTACACCTTC. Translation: CASSPGEGYGYTF.

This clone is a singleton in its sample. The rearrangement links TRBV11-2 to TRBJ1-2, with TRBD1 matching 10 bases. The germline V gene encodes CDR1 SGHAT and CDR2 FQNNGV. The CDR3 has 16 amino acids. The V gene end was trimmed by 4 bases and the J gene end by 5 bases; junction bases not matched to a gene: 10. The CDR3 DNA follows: TGTGCCAGCAGCTCTCCCCGGGACAGGGGTTCTTATGGCTACACCTTC. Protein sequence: CASSSPRDRGSYGYTF.

CDR3 in DNA: TGTGCCAGCAGCCAAGTGACAGGGGGCAATGAGCAGTTCTTC. Amino acids: CASSQVTGGNEQFF. The chain uses TRBV3-1 (or the pseudogene TRBV3-2) and TRBJ2-1; 9 nucleotides match TRBD1. This CDR3 contains 14 residues. V was clipped by 1 base and J by 6 bases; unmatched bases: 1. Germline V CDR1 and CDR2: LGHDT, YNNKEL (reference sequence).

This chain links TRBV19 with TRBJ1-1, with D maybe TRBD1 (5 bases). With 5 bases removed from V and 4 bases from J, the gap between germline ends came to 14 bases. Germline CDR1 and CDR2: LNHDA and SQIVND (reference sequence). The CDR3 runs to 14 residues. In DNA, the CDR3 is TGTGCCAGTAGTTTAGTAGGGGTGGCCACTGAAGCTTTCTTT. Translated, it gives CASSLVGVATEAFF. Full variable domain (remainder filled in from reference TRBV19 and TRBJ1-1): DGGITQSPKYLFRKEGQNVTLSCEQNLNHDAMYWYRQDPGQGLRLIYYSQIVNDFQKGDIAEGYSVSREKKESFPLTVTSAQKNPTAFYLCASSLVGVATEAFFGQGTRLTVV.

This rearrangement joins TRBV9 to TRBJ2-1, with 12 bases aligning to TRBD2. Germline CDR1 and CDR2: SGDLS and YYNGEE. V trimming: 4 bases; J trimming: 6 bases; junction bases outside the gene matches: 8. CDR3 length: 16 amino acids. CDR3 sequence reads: CASSPLAGGTVNEQFF. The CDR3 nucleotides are TGTGCCAGCAGCCCCCTAGCGGGAGGGACGGTCAATGAGCAGTTCTTC.

CDR3 region: CASKSRVTGSLSPLHF. In DNA form, the CDR3 reads TGTGCCAGCAAAAGCAGAGTAACAGGGAGCCTTTCACCCCTCCACTTT. The chain links TRBV25-1 to TRBJ1-6; D might be TRBD1 (6 bases). Germline loops: CDR1 MGHDK, CDR2 SYGVNS. The CDR3 spans 16 residues. Trimming pared 7 bases from V and 9 bases from J, leaving 22 bases between.

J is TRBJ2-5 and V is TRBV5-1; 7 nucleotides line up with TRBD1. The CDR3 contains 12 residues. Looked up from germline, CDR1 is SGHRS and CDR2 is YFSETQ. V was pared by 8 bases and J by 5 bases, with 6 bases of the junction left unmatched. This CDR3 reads CASRQGRETQYF. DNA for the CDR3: TGCGCCAGTAGACAGGGTAGGGAGACCCAGTACTTC.

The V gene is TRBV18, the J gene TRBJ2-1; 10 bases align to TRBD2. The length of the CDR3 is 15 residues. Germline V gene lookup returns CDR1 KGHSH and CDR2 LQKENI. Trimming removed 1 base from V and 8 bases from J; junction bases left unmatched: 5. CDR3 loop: CASSPRSLAGDEQFF. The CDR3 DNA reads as TGTGCCAGCTCACCACGATCCCTAGCGGGAGATGAGCAGTTCTTC.

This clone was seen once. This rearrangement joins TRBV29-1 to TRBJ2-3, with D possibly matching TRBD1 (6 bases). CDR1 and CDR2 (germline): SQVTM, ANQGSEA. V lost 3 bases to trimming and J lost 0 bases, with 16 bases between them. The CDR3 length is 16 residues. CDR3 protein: CSVEISPRGSTDTQYF. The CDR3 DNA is TGCAGCGTTGAGATAAGCCCCAGGGGCAGCACAGATACGCAGTATTTT.

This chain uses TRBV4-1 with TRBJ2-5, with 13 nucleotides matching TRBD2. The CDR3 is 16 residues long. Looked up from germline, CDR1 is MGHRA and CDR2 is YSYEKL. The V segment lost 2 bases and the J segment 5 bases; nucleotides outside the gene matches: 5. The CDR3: CASSQLGLAGRETQYF. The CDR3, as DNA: TGCGCCAGCAGCCAATTGGGACTAGCGGGACGGGAGACCCAGTACTTC.

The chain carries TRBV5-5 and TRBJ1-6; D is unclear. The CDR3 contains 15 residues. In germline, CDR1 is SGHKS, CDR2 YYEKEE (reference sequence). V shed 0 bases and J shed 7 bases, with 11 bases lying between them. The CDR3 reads CASSLGAQENSPLHF. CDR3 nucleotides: TGTGCCAGCAGCTTGGGGGCGCAGGAAAATTCACCCCTCCACTTT.